The 15 T cell receptor beta chains given below trace back to one sample, sequenced in a study of beta chain features in type 1 diabetes. Study-wide results and limits: For Type 1 diabetes patients, all four CD4+ subsets carried TCRB CDR3s that were moderately but significantly shorter.

Expressed TCRB transcripts were sequenced because the entire RNA isolate underwent reverse transcription. This table comes from immunoSEQ multiplex PCR, and its TCRdb copy is limited to in-frame clones, with some not included. The data hold some 160,000 clones, with approximately 8.7% observed a single time. No antigen is known for these receptors. Sequenced input: central memory CD4+ T cells from blood. The receptor set was obtained from a young woman with type 1 diabetes.

This clone was observed a few times. The J gene is TRBJ1-2, the V gene TRBV25-1; D uncertain. The CDR3 spans 11 residues. The V gene's germline CDR1 is MGHDK and CDR2 SYGVNS. The germline V and J ends were trimmed by 11 bases and 4 bases, with 11 bases remaining between them. This CDR3 reads CASQVFYGYTF. The CDR3 nucleotides read TGTGCCTCCCAGGTCTTCTATGGCTACACCTTC.

This clone was detected once. CDR3 DNA sequence: TGTGCCAGCAGCTATTCACATCTGGACTACGAGCAGTACTTC. Its translation is CASSYSHLDYEQYF. This chain joins TRBV4-2 and TRBJ2-5; D ambiguous. Near its end, the DNA agrees better with TRBJ2-7, so the J call may be wrong. Germline CDR1 and CDR2: LGHNA and YNFKEQ. This CDR3 region has 14 residues.

This chain links TRBV5-4 with TRBJ2-3; tentative D call: TRBD1 (6 bases). The CDR3 runs 16 residues. The V gene's germline CDR1 is SGHNT and CDR2 YYREEE (reference sequence). V was clipped by 0 bases and J by 3 bases, with 14 bases between them. The CDR3 reads CASSLEAGASTDTQYF. As DNA, the CDR3 is TGTGCCAGCAGCTTGGAGGCAGGGGCGTCGACAGATACGCAGTATTTT.

This chain uses TRBV6-4 with TRBJ2-1, with 7 bases fitting TRBD2. After removal of 4 bases from V and 15 bases from J, the junction contained 12 bases not matched to a gene. The CDR3 length is 13 residues. Germline loops: CDR1 MRHNA, CDR2 SNTAGT. In DNA form, the CDR3 reads TGTGCCAGCAGTGCCCAAGTGGGGGGGGAATCGTTCTTC. Residues: CASSAQVGGESFF.

J is TRBJ2-1 and V is TRBV7-2, with TRBD2 matching over 10 bases. Germline V gene lookup returns CDR1 SGHTA and CDR2 FQGNSA. CDR3 size: 13 residues. J lost 10 bases, V lost 4 bases, and 4 bases had no gene match. DNA of the CDR3: TGTGCCAGCAGCTCGGGTAGCGGGAGGGAGCAGTTCTTC. Translation: CASSSGSGREQFF.

This clone was detected a few times. V is TRBV4-1 and J is TRBJ2-1; 10 nucleotides match TRBD2. There are 16 residues in the CDR3. V shed 4 bases, J shed 8 bases, and the junction held 11 bases outside the gene matches. The V gene's germline CDR1 is MGHRA and CDR2 YSYEKL. The CDR3 DNA is TGCGCCAGCAGCCCCGAAAAAGCGGGAGGGCCGGATGAGCAGTTCTTC. Its translation: CASSPEKAGGPDEQFF.

The table lists this clone with a few counts. The rearrangement uses TRBV2 and TRBJ1-2; D call uncertain. Trimming took 6 bases from V and 2 from J, leaving 22 bases between them. Germline V gives CDR1 SNHLY, CDR2 FYNNEI. The CDR3 runs 17 residues. This CDR3 is CASSAPFTARGNYGYTF. For the CDR3, the DNA is TGTGCCAGCAGCGCGCCCTTTACAGCGCGGGGAAACTATGGCTACACCTTC. Looking up the rest from reference TRBV2 and TRBJ1-2 gives the full variable domain: EPEVTQTPSHQVTQMGQEVILRCVPISNHLYFYWYRQILGQKVEFLVSFYNNEISEKSEIFDDQFSVERPDGSNFTLKIRSTKLEDSAMYFCASSAPFTARGNYGYTFGSGTRLTVV.

The chain carries TRBV9 and TRBJ2-7, with D perhaps matching TRBD2 (6 bases). CDR3 length: 15 residues. V was trimmed by 0 bases and J by 5 bases, leaving 15 bases between them. Germline loops: CDR1 SGDLS, CDR2 YYNGEE. The CDR3: CASSVGFGGIHEQYF. The CDR3 nucleotides are TGTGCCAGCAGCGTAGGTTTCGGCGGGATCCACGAGCAGTACTTC.

This clone appeared a few times. The DNA of the CDR3 is TGTGCCAGCAGTGAGCCCCCCGTCAGGGCCACCGGGGAGCTGTTTTTT. As protein: CASSEPPVRATGELFF. The chain links TRBV25-1 to TRBJ2-2, with a weak D call TRBD1 (5 bases). In germline, CDR1 is MGHDK, CDR2 SYGVNS. The CDR3 sequence is 16 residues long. V shed 3 bases and J shed 4 bases, with 15 bases lying between them.

V usage is TRBV7-3 and J usage is TRBJ1-1, with 8 positions matching TRBD1. Per germline, CDR1 SGHTA and CDR2 FQGTGA. This CDR3 spans 14 amino acids. With V trimmed by 5 bases and J by 2 bases, 4 bases remained unmatched. The CDR3 loop reads CASSIGQGNTEAFF. CDR3 sequence (DNA): TGTGCCAGCAGCATAGGACAGGGCAACACTGAAGCTTTCTTT.

The J gene is TRBJ2-1, the V gene TRBV5-1; 10 bases fit TRBD2. The junction had 6 bases not matched to a gene; V was cut back by 0 bases and J by 12 bases. The length of the CDR3 is 14 residues. Germline lookup yields CDR1 SGHRS and CDR2 YFSETQ. CDR3 in DNA: TGCGCCAGCAGCTTGGACCCAGCGGGAGGGGTGCAGTTCTTC. Translated, it gives CASSLDPAGGVQFF. The full variable domain, rest sourced from reference TRBV5-1 and TRBJ2-1, is KAGVTQTPRYLIKTRGQQVTLSCSPISGHRSVSWYQQTPGQGLQFLFEYFSETQRNKGNFPGRFSGRQFSNSRSEMNVSTLELGDSALYLCASSLDPAGGVQFFGPGTRLTVL.

The sample holds a few counts of this clone. The chain is built from TRBV18 and TRBJ2-5; TRBD2 aligns across 14 bases. Trimming removed 3 bases from V and 5 bases from J; junction bases left unmatched: 5. The germline gives CDR1 KGHSH, CDR2 LQKENI. The CDR3 has 16 residues. CDR3 protein: CASSPRLAGGSETQYF. In nucleotides, the CDR3 is TGTGCCAGCTCACCTAGACTAGCGGGAGGGTCTGAGACCCAGTACTTC.

V usage is TRBV4-1 and J usage is TRBJ2-7, with 9 nucleotides matching TRBD1. Germline CDR1 and CDR2: MGHRA and YSYEKL. V dropped 4 bases and J dropped 3; count of bases not matched to a gene: 7. The CDR3 loop spans 15 amino acids. This CDR3 is CASSRLDRGDYEQYF. The CDR3 region has the DNA TGCGCCAGCAGCCGATTGGACAGGGGCGACTACGAGCAGTACTTC.

This clone was counted ten times or more. The rearrangement links TRBV10-3 to TRBJ2-5; 7 bases are a match to TRBD1. CDR1 and CDR2 (germline): ENHRY, SYGVKD. V shed 6 bases, J shed 0 bases, and the junction held 1 base outside the gene matches. The CDR3 runs 13 residues. The CDR3 loop reads CAIRGTDQETQYF. The CDR3 DNA is TGTGCCATCAGGGGGACAGACCAAGAGACCCAGTACTTC.

This sequence joins TRBV9 and TRBJ1-4; D is undetermined. The CDR3 is 14 residues long. The V and J ends lost 2 bases and 8 bases respectively, with 13 bases between them. CDR1 is SGDLS, CDR2 YYNGEE, per germline. The CDR3: CASSVGGDQEKLFF. The CDR3 coding sequence is TGTGCCAGCAGCGTTGGCGGAGATCAGGAAAAACTGTTTTTT.